This entry concerns a single T cell receptor (beta chain). The antigen remains unidentified. J lost 0 bases, V lost 5 bases, and 4 bases had no gene match. This CDR3 comprises 15 residues. Germline V lookup: CDR1 WSHSY, CDR2 SAAADI. The data stem from a study of cytomegalovirus exposure and HLA in healthy donors. General observations from the study: The authors confirmed in vitro that a few CMV-associated chains were specific for CMV antigens. TCR beta sequences numbering roughly 18,000 were associated with HLA alleles at 0.05 false discovery rate in a later analysis. Immune exposure information comprised only CMV serostatus.

PCR was performed using 60 Vbeta and 13 Jbeta primers. Produced via immunoSEQ multiplex PCR; TCRdb's table is partial and in-frame only. The table includes 160,000 or so clones, roughly four fifths detected once. The sample taken for sequencing was PBMCs. The chain employs TRBV10-2 and TRBJ1-3, with 7 nucleotides matching TRBD1. This clonotype originated in a woman aged 50 to 65 in good health and CMV-seronegative. The CDR3, as DNA: TGCGCCAGCAGTACCGGGACAGTCTCTGGAAACACCATATATTTT. Encoded protein: CASSTGTVSGNTIYF.